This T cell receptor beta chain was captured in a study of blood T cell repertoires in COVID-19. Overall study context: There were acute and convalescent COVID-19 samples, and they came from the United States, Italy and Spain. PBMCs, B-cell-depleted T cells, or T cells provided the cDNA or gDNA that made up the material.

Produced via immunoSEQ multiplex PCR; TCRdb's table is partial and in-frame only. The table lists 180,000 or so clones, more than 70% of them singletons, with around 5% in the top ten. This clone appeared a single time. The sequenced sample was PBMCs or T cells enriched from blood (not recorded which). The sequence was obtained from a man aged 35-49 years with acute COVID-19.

This chain's CDR3 is CASSLTGGPGANVLTF. CDR3 DNA: TGTGCCAGCAGCTTAACCGGAGGGCCTGGGGCCAACGTCCTGACTTTC. The rearrangement links TRBV7-3 to TRBJ2-6; a weak D match, TRBD2 (6 bases). In germline, CDR1 is SGHTA, CDR2 FQGTGA. Deletions cut 0 bases from V and 2 bases from J, with 8 bases between. There are 16 residues in the CDR3.